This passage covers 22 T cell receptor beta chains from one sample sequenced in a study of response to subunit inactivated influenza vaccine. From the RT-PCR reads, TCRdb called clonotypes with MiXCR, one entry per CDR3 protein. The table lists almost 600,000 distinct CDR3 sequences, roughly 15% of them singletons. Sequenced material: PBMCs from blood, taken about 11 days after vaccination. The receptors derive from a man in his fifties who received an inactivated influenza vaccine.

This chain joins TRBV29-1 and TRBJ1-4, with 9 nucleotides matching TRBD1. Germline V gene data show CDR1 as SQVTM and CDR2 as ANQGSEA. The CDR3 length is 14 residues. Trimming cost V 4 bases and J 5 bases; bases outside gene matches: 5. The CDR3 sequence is CSVGGTGRNEKLFF. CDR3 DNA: TGCAGCGTTGGGGGGACAGGGCGGAATGAAAAACTGTTTTTT.

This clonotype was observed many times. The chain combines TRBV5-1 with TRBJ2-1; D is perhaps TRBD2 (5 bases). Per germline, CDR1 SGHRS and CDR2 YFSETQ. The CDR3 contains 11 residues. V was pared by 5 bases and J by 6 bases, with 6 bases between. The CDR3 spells CASRAGNEQFF. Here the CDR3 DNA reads TGCGCCAGCAGGGCGGGCAATGAGCAGTTCTTC.

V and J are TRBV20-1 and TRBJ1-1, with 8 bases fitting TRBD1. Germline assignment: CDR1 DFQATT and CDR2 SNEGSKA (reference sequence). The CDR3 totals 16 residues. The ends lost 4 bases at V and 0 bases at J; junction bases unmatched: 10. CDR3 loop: CSANHGAGGMNTEAFF. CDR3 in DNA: TGCAGTGCTAATCATGGGGCAGGGGGCATGAACACTGAAGCTTTCTTT.

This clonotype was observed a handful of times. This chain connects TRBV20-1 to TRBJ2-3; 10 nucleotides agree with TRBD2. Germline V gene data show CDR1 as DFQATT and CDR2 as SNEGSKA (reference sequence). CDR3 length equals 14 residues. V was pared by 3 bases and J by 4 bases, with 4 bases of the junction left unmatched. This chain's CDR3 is CSASVAGGPDTQYF. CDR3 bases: TGCAGTGCTAGCGTAGCGGGAGGCCCAGATACGCAGTATTTT.

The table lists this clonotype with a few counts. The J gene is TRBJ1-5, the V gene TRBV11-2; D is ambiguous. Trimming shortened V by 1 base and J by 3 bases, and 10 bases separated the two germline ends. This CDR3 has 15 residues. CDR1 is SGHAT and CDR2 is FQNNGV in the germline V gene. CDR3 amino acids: CASSLVTGLNQPQHF. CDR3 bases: TGTGCCAGCAGCTTAGTCACCGGGCTCAATCAGCCCCAGCATTTT.

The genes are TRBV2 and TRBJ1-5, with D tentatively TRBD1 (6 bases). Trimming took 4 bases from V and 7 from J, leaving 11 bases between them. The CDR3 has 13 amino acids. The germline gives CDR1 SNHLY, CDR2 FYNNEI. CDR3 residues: CASSVDRIQPQHF. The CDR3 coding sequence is TGTGCCAGCAGTGTTGACAGGATCCAGCCCCAGCATTTT.

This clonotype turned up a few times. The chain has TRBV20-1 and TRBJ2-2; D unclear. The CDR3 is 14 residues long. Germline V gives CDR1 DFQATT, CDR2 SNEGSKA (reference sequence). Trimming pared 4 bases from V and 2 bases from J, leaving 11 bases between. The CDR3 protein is CSANTPANTGELFF. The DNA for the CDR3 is TGCAGTGCTAATACCCCAGCTAACACCGGGGAGCTGTTTTTT.

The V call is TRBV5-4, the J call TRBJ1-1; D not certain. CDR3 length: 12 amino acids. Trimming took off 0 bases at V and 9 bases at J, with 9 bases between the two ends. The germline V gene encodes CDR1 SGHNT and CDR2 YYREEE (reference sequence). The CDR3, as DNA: TGTGCCAGCAGCTTGGAGAGGGAAAAAGCTTTCTTT. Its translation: CASSLEREKAFF.

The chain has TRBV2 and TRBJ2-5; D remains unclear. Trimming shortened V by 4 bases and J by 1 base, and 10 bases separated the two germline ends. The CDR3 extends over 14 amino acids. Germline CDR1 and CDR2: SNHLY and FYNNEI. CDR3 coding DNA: TGTGCCAGCAGTGTTGGCTTGAGCCAAGAGACCCAGTACTTC. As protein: CASSVGLSQETQYF.

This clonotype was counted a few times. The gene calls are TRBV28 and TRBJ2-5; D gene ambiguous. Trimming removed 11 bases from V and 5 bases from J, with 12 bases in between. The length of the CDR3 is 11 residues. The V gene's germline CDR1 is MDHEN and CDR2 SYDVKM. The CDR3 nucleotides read TGTGCCGCCAAGGGTCGGGAGACCCAGTACTTC. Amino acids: CAAKGRETQYF.

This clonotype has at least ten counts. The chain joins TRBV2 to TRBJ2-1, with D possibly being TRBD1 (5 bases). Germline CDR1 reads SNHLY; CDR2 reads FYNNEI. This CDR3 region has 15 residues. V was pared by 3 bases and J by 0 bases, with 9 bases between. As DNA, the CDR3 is TGTGCCAGCAGTGACAGGGCCTACTCCTACAATGAGCAGTTCTTC. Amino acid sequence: CASSDRAYSYNEQFF. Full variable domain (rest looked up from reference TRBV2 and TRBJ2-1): EPEVTQTPSHQVTQMGQEVILRCVPISNHLYFYWYRQILGQKVEFLVSFYNNEISEKSEIFDDQFSVERPDGSNFTLKIRSTKLEDSAMYFCASSDRAYSYNEQFFGPGTRLTVL.

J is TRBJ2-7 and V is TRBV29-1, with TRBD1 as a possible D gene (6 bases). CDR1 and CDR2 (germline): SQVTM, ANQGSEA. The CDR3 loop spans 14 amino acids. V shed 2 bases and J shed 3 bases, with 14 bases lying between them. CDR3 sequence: CSVELKGVDYEQYF. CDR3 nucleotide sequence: TGCAGCGTTGAATTGAAGGGGGTGGACTACGAGCAGTACTTC.

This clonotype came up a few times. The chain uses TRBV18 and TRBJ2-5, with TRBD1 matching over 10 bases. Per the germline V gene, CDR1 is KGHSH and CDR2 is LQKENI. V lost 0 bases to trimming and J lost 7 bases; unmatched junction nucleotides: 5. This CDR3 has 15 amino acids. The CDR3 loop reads CASSPPGQGLTTQYF. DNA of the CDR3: TGTGCCAGCTCACCACCGGGACAGGGGCTAACGACCCAGTACTTC.

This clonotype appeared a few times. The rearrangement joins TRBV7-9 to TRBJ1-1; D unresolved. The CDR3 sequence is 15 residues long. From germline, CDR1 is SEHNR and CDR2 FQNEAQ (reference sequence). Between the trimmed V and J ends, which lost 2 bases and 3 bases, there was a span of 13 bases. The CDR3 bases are TGTGCCAGCAGCTTAACCCCCCCGGAGGACACTGAAGCTTTCTTT. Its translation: CASSLTPPEDTEAFF. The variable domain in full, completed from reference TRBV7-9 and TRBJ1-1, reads DTGVSQNPRHKITKRGQNVTFRCDPISEHNRLYWYRQTLGQGPEFLTYFQNEAQLEKSRLLSDRFSAERPKGSFSTLEIQRTEQGDSAMYLCASSLTPPEDTEAFFGQGTRLTVV.

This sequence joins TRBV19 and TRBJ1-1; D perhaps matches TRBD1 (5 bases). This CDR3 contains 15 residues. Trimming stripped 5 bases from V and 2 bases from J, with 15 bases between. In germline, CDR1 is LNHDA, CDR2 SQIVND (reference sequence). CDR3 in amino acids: CASSARGSFNTEAFF. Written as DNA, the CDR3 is TGTGCCAGTAGTGCCCGGGGCAGTTTTAACACTGAAGCTTTCTTT.

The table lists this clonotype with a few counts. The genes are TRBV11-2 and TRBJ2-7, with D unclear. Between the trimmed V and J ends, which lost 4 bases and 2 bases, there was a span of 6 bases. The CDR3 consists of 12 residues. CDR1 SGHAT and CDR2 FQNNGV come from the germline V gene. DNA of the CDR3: TGTGCCAGCAGCTCCCTACCCTACGAGCAGTACTTC. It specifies CASSSLPYEQYF. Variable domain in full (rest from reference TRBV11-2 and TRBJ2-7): EAGVAQSPRYKIIEKRQSVAFWCNPISGHATLYWYQQILGQGPKLLIQFQNNGVVDDSQLPKDRFSAERLKGVDSTLKIQPAKLEDSAVYLCASSSLPYEQYFGPGTRLTVT.

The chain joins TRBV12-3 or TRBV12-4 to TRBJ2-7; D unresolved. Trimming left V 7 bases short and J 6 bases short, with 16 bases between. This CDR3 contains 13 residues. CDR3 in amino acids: CASTTSLGFEQYF. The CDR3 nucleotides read TGTGCCAGCACCACCTCGCTGGGGTTCGAGCAGTACTTC.

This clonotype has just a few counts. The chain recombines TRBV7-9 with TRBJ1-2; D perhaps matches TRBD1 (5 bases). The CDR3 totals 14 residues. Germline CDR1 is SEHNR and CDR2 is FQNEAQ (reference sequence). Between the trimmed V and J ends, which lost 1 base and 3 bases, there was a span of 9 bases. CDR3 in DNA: TGTGCCAGCAGCTTAGGGGGCGCTTACTATGGCTACACCTTC. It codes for CASSLGGAYYGYTF.

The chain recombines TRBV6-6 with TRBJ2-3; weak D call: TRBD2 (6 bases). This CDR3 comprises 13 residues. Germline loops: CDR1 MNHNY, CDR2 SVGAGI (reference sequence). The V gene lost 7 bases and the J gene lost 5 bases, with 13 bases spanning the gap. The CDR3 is CASNTRGGDTQYF. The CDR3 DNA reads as TGTGCCAGCAACACTAGGGGAGGAGATACGCAGTATTTT.

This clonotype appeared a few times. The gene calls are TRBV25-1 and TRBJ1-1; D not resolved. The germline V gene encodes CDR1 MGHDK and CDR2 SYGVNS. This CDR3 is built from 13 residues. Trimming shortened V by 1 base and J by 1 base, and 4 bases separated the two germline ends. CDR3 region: CASSEWANTEAFF. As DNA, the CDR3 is TGTGCCAGCAGTGAATGGGCGAACACTGAAGCTTTCTTT.

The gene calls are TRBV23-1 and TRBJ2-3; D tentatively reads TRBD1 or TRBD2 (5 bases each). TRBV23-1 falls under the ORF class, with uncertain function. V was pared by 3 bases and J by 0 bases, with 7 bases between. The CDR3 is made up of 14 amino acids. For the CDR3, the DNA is TGCGCCAGCAGTCACCGGGACAGCACAGATACGCAGTATTTT. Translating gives CASSHRDSTDTQYF.

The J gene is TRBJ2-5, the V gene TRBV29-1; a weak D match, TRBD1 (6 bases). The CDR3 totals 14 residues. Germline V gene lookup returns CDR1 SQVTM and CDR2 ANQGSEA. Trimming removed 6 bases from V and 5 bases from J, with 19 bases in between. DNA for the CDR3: TGCAGCGTAACCTCACGCACAGGGTGGGAGACCCAGTACTTC. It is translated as CSVTSRTGWETQYF.